The 5 T cell receptor beta chains below all came from one sample that was sequenced in a study of blood T cell repertoires in COVID-19 (dated by TCRdb to about 2020). The method was the immunoSEQ multiplex PCR assay. TCRdb carries this immuneACCESS record with in-frame sequences only. Its versions omit some clonotypes, under half of them owing to an unresolved V gene in the studies checked, with the rest unexplained. The sample contains some 300,000 clones, nearly 90% of them found a single time. Of the sample, around 0.92% is held by the ten largest clones. The material sequenced was PBMCs or T cells enriched from blood (not recorded which). Source of these receptors: a young woman who had recovered from COVID-19.

This chain links TRBV15 with TRBJ1-3; D call uncertain. CDR1 and CDR2 from the germline V gene are LNHNV and YYDKDF (reference sequence). V lost 0 bases to trimming and J lost 1 base, with 13 bases between them. There are 17 residues in the CDR3. CDR3: CATSRDIQVSSGNTIYF. The DNA of the CDR3 is TGTGCCACCAGCAGAGATATTCAGGTTTCATCTGGAAACACCATATATTTT.

The chain couples TRBV5-1 to TRBJ2-1; the match to TRBD2 covers 8 bases. V lost 1 base, J lost 8 bases, and 5 bases stayed unmatched. Germline CDR1 is SGHRS and CDR2 is YFSETQ. This CDR3 region has 14 residues. The CDR3 sequence is CASSLTGGSYEQFF. The CDR3 DNA is TGCGCCAGCAGCTTGACGGGGGGGTCGTATGAGCAGTTCTTC.

This clone was seen once. In DNA form, the CDR3 reads TGTGCCAGCAGCCCGACCTCGACAGGGTTCTTCGGGGAGCTGTTTTTT. Amino acid sequence: CASSPTSTGFFGELFF. V gene TRBV11-2 combines with J gene TRBJ2-2, with 7 bases aligning to TRBD1. Trimming cost V 5 bases and J 7 bases; bases outside gene matches: 13. The V gene's germline CDR1 is SGHAT and CDR2 FQNNGV. This CDR3 has 16 residues.

The rearrangement links TRBV4-1 to TRBJ1-5; D not certain. This CDR3 contains 15 residues. V was cut by 4 bases and J by 0 bases, with 10 bases left in between. Germline V gives CDR1 MGHRA, CDR2 YSYEKL. The CDR3 DNA is TGCGCCAGCAGCCGCCTAACTAATAGCAATCAGCCCCAGCATTTT. Its translation: CASSRLTNSNQPQHF.

The chain combines TRBV4-1 with TRBJ1-2, with D possibly matching TRBD1 (5 bases). Germline V gene sequence: CDR1 MGHRA, CDR2 YSYEKL. The CDR3 covers 15 residues. Deletions cut 3 bases from V and 5 bases from J, with 16 bases between. The CDR3 region has the DNA TGCGCCAGCAGCCAGACGTACGGGGGGGTTTATGGCTACACCTTC. Its protein is CASSQTYGGVYGYTF.